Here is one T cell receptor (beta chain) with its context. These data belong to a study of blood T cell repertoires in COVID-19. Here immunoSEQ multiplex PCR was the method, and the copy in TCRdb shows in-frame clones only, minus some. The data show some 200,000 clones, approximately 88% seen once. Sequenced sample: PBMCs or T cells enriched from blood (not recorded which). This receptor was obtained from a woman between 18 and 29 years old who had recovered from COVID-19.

The CDR3 DNA reads as TGTGCCAGCAGCCAAGTGGCCGGGGGCTACGAGCAGTACTTC. It translates to CASSQVAGGYEQYF. The V gene is TRBV3-1 (or the pseudogene TRBV3-2), the J gene TRBJ2-7; D possibly corresponds to TRBD2 (6 bases). The CDR3 length is 14 residues. V lost 1 base to trimming and J lost 3 bases, with 10 bases between them. CDR1 is LGHDT, CDR2 YNNKEL, per germline (reference sequence).